This is a list of T cell receptor beta chains from one sample in a study of read filtering for tumor transcriptome and immune sequencing. MiXCR, applied by TCRdb to the reads, yields one record per CDR3 protein. The repertoire has tens of thousands of distinct CDR3 sequences, about a fifth of them found once; the top ten carry around 15%. The sequencing input was a population of CD138-negative cells sorted from bone marrow. The receptors come from a donor at least 40 years old with multiple myeloma. CDR3s include the opening cysteine and the closing phenylalanine or tryptophan. Each record gives: J gene, V gene, clone size, D gene, CDR3 length, CDR3 DNA, CDR3 protein. The D gene is left open where the match is weak. Clone size is not always given. Where it is, it says once, few, many or a class for expanded clones.

TRBJ2-7 TRBV4-1 many . 15 TGCGCCAGCAGCCCCTCCGGGACGGGGATTTACGAGCAGTACTTC CASSPSGTGIYEQYF
TRBJ1-1 TRBV5-1 few . 13 TGCGCCAGCAGCGTGACCGTTCAAACTGAAGCTTTCTTT CASSVTVQTEAFF
TRBJ1-1 TRBV20-1 many . 13 TGCAGTGCTAGAGAATGGGGGGAGGCTGAAGCTTTCTTT CSAREWGEAEAFF
TRBJ2-1 TRBV3-1 many . 12 TGTGCCAGCAGCCAAGCAACTAGGGTTCACTTCTTC CASSQATRVHFF
TRBJ2-7 TRBV5-4 . . 14 TGTGCCAGCAGGGGAGCAGGGGGGGTTGGCGAGCAGTACTTC CASRGAGGVGEQYF
TRBJ1-2 TRBV6-5 once . 9 TGTACCCTCGGGCCAGGCTTGTCCTTC CTLGPGLSF
TRBJ2-5 TRBV20-1 few . 14 TGCAGTGCCCTCCTTAGCAGTCGGATGGAGACCCAGTACTTC CSALLSSRMETQYF
TRBJ1-2 TRBV10-3 many TRBD1 11 TGTGCCATCACGGGACAGGATGGCTACACCTTC CAITGQDGYTF
TRBJ2-5 TRBV2 many . 15 TGTGCCAGCAGTTTGTACAGCGGCAGGCAAGAGACCCAGTACTTC CASSLYSGRQETQYF
TRBJ2-7 TRBV5-1 many . 16 TGCGCCAGCAGCTCCGATTGGTCGGGGGACTCCTACGAGCAGTACTTC CASSSDWSGDSYEQYF
TRBJ2-2 TRBV19 few . 12 TGTGCCAGTCCGGACGGGGCCGGGGAGCTGTTTTTT CASPDGAGELFF
TRBJ1-1 TRBV28 many . 11 TGTGCCAGCACGGGTGGCACTGAAGCTTTCTTT CASTGGTEAFF
TRBJ2-2 TRBV5-4 many . 16 TGTGCCAGCAGCTTGGGACGGACAAGGAACACCGGGGAGCTGTTTTTT CASSLGRTRNTGELFF
TRBJ1-4 TRBV5-4 many TRBD1 15 TGTGCCAGCAGCGCCGACGGGACAGTTAATGAAAAACTGTTTTTT CASSADGTVNEKLFF
TRBJ1-5 TRBV20-1 . . 15 TGCAGTGCTAGAGATGGGGGGAATAGCAATCAGCCCCAGCATTTT CSARDGGNSNQPQHF
TRBJ2-3 TRBV20-1 many TRBD2 16 TGCAGTGCTATGGGAGTAGCGGGGGGTAACACAGATACGCAGTATTTT CSAMGVAGGNTDTQYF
TRBJ1-6 TRBV2 many . 13 TGTGCCAGCGGGGCAGGGTCGACTTCACCCCTCCACTTT CASGAGSTSPLHF
TRBJ2-2 TRBV7-2 many TRBD2 15 TGTGCCAGCAGCCCTAGCGGGAGGGTAGAAGGGGAGCTGTTTTTT CASSPSGRVEGELFF
TRBJ2-1 TRBV5-1 many TRBD1 14 TGCGCCAGCAGCGGACAGGACTCCTACAATGAGCAGTTCTTC CASSGQDSYNEQFF
TRBJ2-1 TRBV20-1 many . 15 TGCAGTGCTCCGGAAAAGACAGGATGGGATGCTGAGCAGTTCTTC CSAPEKTGWDAEQFF
TRBJ2-5 TRBV15 few . 14 TGTGCCACCAGCAGAGAAGGCAGGGGAGAGACCCAGTACTTC CATSREGRGETQYF
TRBJ2-3 TRBV7-3 few . 15 TGTGCCAGCAGCGACGGAAGCCTGGGCAGAGATACGCAGTATTTT CASSDGSLGRDTQYF